This is a list of T cell receptor beta chains from one sample in a study of T cell responses to AZD1222 COVID-19 vaccine. The protocol was immunoSEQ multiplex PCR, while the TCRdb copy is restricted to in-frame clones and leaves out a portion. The sample has fewer than 100,000 clones, roughly 90% seen once. The sequencing used peripheral blood, collected 28 days after the second AZD1222 dose. These receptors all stem from an adult who received the AZD1222 COVID-19 vaccine. Both conserved end residues are part of each CDR3. Size tells how often a clone was seen (once, few, many) or the class of an expanded clone, and some rows leave it out.

CDR3 length | V gene | clone size | CDR3 protein
13 | TRBV6-6 | - | CASSTGLAGEFYF
16 | TRBV28 | few | CASSSHGLTGNTEAFF
13 | TRBV14 | - | CASSPTMNTEAFF
13 | TRBV28 | once | CASVRGFDTEAFF
15 | TRBV6-5 | - | CASTPRTRRTGELFF
14 | TRBV19 | - | CASSRDRFNTEAFF
15 | TRBV19 | - | CASSIGSSYNSPLHF
15 | TRBV19 | - | CASSNRDRSTDTQYF
12 | TRBV28 | once | CACSYSGSPGYF
15 | TRBV9 | - | CASSAGQVSYNEQFF
14 | TRBV3-1/TRBV3-2 | - | CASSQDLRVGGYTF
19 | TRBV7-2 | - | CASSLRGLAGGTYKNIQYF
14 | TRBV5-5 | - | CASSIDRPPYEQYF
18 | TRBV3-1/TRBV3-2 | - | CASSQTALAGGITGELFF
14 | TRBV3-1/TRBV3-2 | few | CASSLVSSGNTIYF
14 | TRBV19 | - | CASRPRGLNQPQHF
14 | TRBV4-1 | - | CASSHLQGFTEAFF
17 | TRBV11-2 | - | CASSAQGWGTFTDTQYF
15 | TRBV28 | - | CASSSLRVSTDTQYF
16 | TRBV4-1 | - | CASSQRIGPFSYEQYF
15 | TRBV30 | - | CAWSIRLGQRETQYF
14 | TRBV2 | - | CASSERRSYNEQFF
15 | TRBV6-5 | - | CASSFDRDLQGTQYF
16 | TRBV13 | few | CASSLVPDRGRGELFF
15 | TRBV6-5 | - | CASTAYRVGNQPQHF
13 | TRBV10-3 | few | CAISDTMNTEAFF
14 | TRBV29-1 | - | CSVAPDDSNQPQHF
15 | TRBV3-1/TRBV3-2 | - | CASSHPGQGARGYTF
14 | TRBV5-6 | - | CASSPTGNQETQYF
13 | TRBV3-1/TRBV3-2 | - | CASSQARDSPLHF
13 | TRBV30 | - | CAWRGFYTGELFF
14 | TRBV24-1 | - | CATSDQRSYNEQFF
18 | TRBV27 | - | CASSSRYLGQVPSDEQFF
16 | TRBV7-9 | - | CASSLDDRGGNYGYTF
14 | TRBV5-1 | - | CASSSGRSNEKLFF
14 | TRBV6-5 | - | CASSYVAANTEAFF
16 | TRBV7-8 | - | CASSLTWAGGTGELFF
14 | TRBV6-5 | - | CAGGYRQDDYEQYF
12 | TRBV9 | - | CASSVSGYGYTF
14 | TRBV4-2 | few | CASSQVGDHYGYTF